This T cell receptor (beta chain) was sequenced in a study of cytomegalovirus exposure and HLA in healthy donors. Findings and caveats of the study: The availability of immune exposure information extended only to CMV serostatus. In vitro confirmation showed three CMV-associated chains to be CMV antigen specific. In a later analysis, around 18,000 TCR beta sequences were associated with HLA alleles at 0.05 false discovery rate. An analysis done earlier found most TCR beta V segments productive about 87% or about 30% of the time.

In the case of this clone: Its antigen remains unidentified.

The PCR made use of 60 Vbeta and 13 Jbeta primers. Generated by immunoSEQ multiplex PCR, the TCRdb table keeps only in-frame clones and is missing some. The repertoire has about 170,000 clones, approximately 76% of them found once; the top ten carry roughly 2%. The V end was cut by 8 bases, the J end by 4 bases, with 12 bases between. The CDR3 extends over 12 amino acids. Germline V gene sequence: CDR1 MNHNS, CDR2 SASEGT. The TCR comes from a female donor in good health and CMV-seronegative. The chain joins TRBV6-1 to TRBJ2-7; D possibly corresponds to TRBD1 (5 bases). Sequenced sample: PBMCs. The CDR3 loop reads CASGDSVYEQYF. In nucleotides, the CDR3 is TGTGCCAGCGGCGACAGCGTTTACGAGCAGTACTTC.